The 28 T cell receptor beta chains in this list originate from one sample, sequenced in a study of post-analysis software for immune sequencing data. Antigen specificity for these receptors is unknown. The study, taken as a whole, reports: Controls showed lower frequencies than patients for roughly five TRBV segments, and TRBV5-6, TRBV5-1 and TRBV20-1 were among these.

Researchers reported that TCR beta cDNA libraries carried unique molecular identifiers. MiXCR was run by TCRdb on the PCR reads, yielding one entry per CDR3 protein. The data contain about half a million distinct CDR3 sequences, approximately 34% of them seen just once; the ten biggest clones take up around 6%. Source material: blood. These receptors all stem from a girl under 18 with multiple sclerosis.

This clonotype was detected only a few times. The gene calls are TRBV5-1 and TRBJ2-5, with D possibly matching TRBD1 (6 bases). The CDR3 has 14 amino acids. Between the trimmed V and J ends, which lost 0 bases and 4 bases, there was a span of 10 bases. In germline, CDR1 is SGHRS, CDR2 YFSETQ. The CDR3 spells CASSLEAGAETQYF. The DNA of the CDR3 is TGCGCCAGCAGCTTGGAGGCAGGGGCAGAGACCCAGTACTTC.

Note on this clonotype: An end of the junction differs from the germline gene, which may be a read error. CDR3 nucleotides: TGTTCCAGCAGCCCACAGGGGGTCGAGCAGTACTTC. It is translated as CSSSPQGVEQYF. V usage is TRBV7-9 and J usage is TRBJ2-5, with 8 bases identical to TRBD1. With the DNA end fitting TRBJ2-7 better, the J assignment may be wrong. Germline assignment: CDR1 SEHNR and CDR2 FQNEAQ (reference sequence). The CDR3 covers 12 residues.

This chain joins TRBV5-1 and TRBJ2-5, with D unresolved. Trimming pared 5 bases from V and 1 base from J, leaving 12 bases between. The germline V gene encodes CDR1 SGHRS and CDR2 YFSETQ. The CDR3 covers 14 residues. The CDR3 protein is CASRTASAQETQYF. The CDR3 DNA reads as TGCGCCAGCAGAACGGCCAGCGCCCAAGAGACCCAGTACTTC.

A few counts support this clonotype. V gene TRBV7-2 combines with J gene TRBJ2-7; possible D gene TRBD1, 6 bases. Germline V gene lookup returns CDR1 SGHTA and CDR2 FQGNSA. V was clipped by 0 bases and J by 3 bases, with 15 bases between them. The CDR3 extends over 16 amino acids. The CDR3 DNA sequence: TGTGCCAGCAGCTTAGCGGGACACCCAAGAAACTACGAGCAGTACTTC. Its translation is CASSLAGHPRNYEQYF.

The V and J genes are TRBV6-5 and TRBJ1-5; D might be TRBD1 (6 bases). V was trimmed by 6 bases and J by 0 bases, leaving 12 bases between them. The length of the CDR3 is 15 residues. Per germline, CDR1 MNHEY and CDR2 SVGAGI. The CDR3 bases are TGTGCCAGCAGATTACAGGGTAATAGCAATCAGCCCCAGCATTTT. This gives the protein CASRLQGNSNQPQHF.

The rearrangement uses TRBV9 and TRBJ2-3; 11 nucleotides align to TRBD2. Germline assignment: CDR1 SGDLS and CDR2 YYNGEE. The CDR3 is made up of 15 amino acids. The V and J ends lost 3 bases and 4 bases, in that order; junction bases with no gene match: 4. CDR3 loop: CASSGGTSGSDTQYF. The CDR3 DNA follows: TGTGCCAGCAGCGGAGGGACTAGCGGTTCAGATACGCAGTATTTT.

The V call is TRBV20-1, the J call TRBJ2-4; possible D gene TRBD1, 6 bases. The CDR3 has 14 residues. Per germline, CDR1 DFQATT and CDR2 SNEGSKA (reference sequence). V was pared by 8 bases and J by 8 bases, with 22 bases between. Here the CDR3 reads CSPKDPRGGYIQYF. DNA of the CDR3: TGCAGTCCGAAGGATCCCAGGGGCGGGTACATTCAGTACTTC.

Only a few counts were recorded for this clonotype. The V call is TRBV5-1, the J call TRBJ2-5; D may match TRBD1 or TRBD2 (5 bases each). Trimming took 0 bases from V and 5 from J, leaving 8 bases between them. Germline values: CDR1 SGHRS, CDR2 YFSETQ. This CDR3 is built from 13 residues. In DNA form, the CDR3 reads TGCGCCAGCAGCTTGGTGGGGGACGAGACCCAGTACTTC. Translated, it gives CASSLVGDETQYF. Variable domain in full (rest from reference TRBV5-1 and TRBJ2-5): KAGVTQTPRYLIKTRGQQVTLSCSPISGHRSVSWYQQTPGQGLQFLFEYFSETQRNKGNFPGRFSGRQFSNSRSEMNVSTLELGDSALYLCASSLVGDETQYFGPGTRLLVL.

A few counts support this clonotype. The gene calls are TRBV29-1 and TRBJ2-4, with no clear D. Trimming removed 6 bases from V and 1 base from J, with 7 bases in between. CDR3 length: 12 amino acids. Germline V CDR1 and CDR2: SQVTM, ANQGSEA. The CDR3 DNA sequence: TGCAGCGTCAGTTGGGCCAAAAACATTCAGTACTTC. It is translated as CSVSWAKNIQYF.

This clonotype came up a few times. This chain links TRBV10-3 with TRBJ2-3; 7 bases line up with TRBD2. The CDR3 has 16 residues. In germline, CDR1 is ENHRY, CDR2 SYGVKD. Unmatched junction bases numbered 6, after V lost 3 bases and J lost 0 bases. The CDR3 nucleotides are TGTGCCATCAGTGAACCCGGGGGGACTAGCACAGATACGCAGTATTTT. It codes for CAISEPGGTSTDTQYF.

The chain couples TRBV5-1 to TRBJ2-7; D remains unclear. Trimming removed 0 bases at V and 2 bases at J, with 12 bases between. This CDR3 contains 15 residues. Per germline, CDR1 SGHRS and CDR2 YFSETQ. The CDR3, as DNA: TGCGCCAGCAGCTTGGGGCAGGCTAACGCCTACGAGCAGTACTTC. Residues: CASSLGQANAYEQYF.

A few counts support this clonotype. The rearrangement links TRBV6-5 to TRBJ2-2, with TRBD1 matching 8 bases. Germline CDR1 MNHEY, CDR2 SVGAGI. V gave up 5 bases and J gave up 8 bases; unmatched junction bases: 7. The CDR3 is made up of 14 amino acids. This CDR3 is CASSAQGAGGELFF. The CDR3 nucleotides read TGTGCCAGCAGTGCGCAGGGGGCTGGGGGGGAGCTGTTTTTT.

This clonotype came up a few times. The rearrangement uses TRBV25-1 and TRBJ1-2, with TRBD1 identical over 8 bases. With V trimmed by 2 bases and J by 7 bases, 15 bases remained unmatched. CDR1 and CDR2 (germline): MGHDK, SYGVNS. The CDR3 has 17 residues. This CDR3 reads CASSEPGTGGSYGGYTF. DNA for the CDR3: TGTGCCAGCAGTGAACCCGGGACAGGCGGGTCTTATGGTGGCTACACCTTC.

The V call is TRBV27, the J call TRBJ2-6; 11 nucleotides agree with TRBD1. V was clipped by 6 bases and J by 2 bases; unmatched bases: 9. Germline V gene sequence: CDR1 MNHEY, CDR2 SMNVEV (reference sequence). This CDR3 has 18 residues. CDR3 region: CASSALGTGGTGANVLTF. The CDR3 region has the DNA TGTGCCAGCAGCGCCCTCGGGACAGGGGGAACTGGGGCCAACGTCCTGACTTTC. Full variable domain (remainder filled in from reference TRBV27 and TRBJ2-6): EAQVTQNPRYLITVTGKKLTVTCSQNMNHEYMSWYRQDPGLGLRQIYYSMNVEVTDKGDVPEGYKVSRKEKRNFPLILESPSPNQTSLYFCASSALGTGGTGANVLTFGAGSRLTVL.

The V call is TRBV7-3, the J call TRBJ2-2; 7 bases line up with TRBD1. The junction had 1 base not matched to a gene; V was cut back by 3 bases and J by 3 bases. Germline V gene lookup returns CDR1 SGHTA and CDR2 FQGTGA. The length of the CDR3 is 14 residues. DNA of the CDR3: TGTGCCAGCAGCTTCACAGGGGACACCGGGGAGCTGTTTTTT. Translated, it gives CASSFTGDTGELFF.

Turning to this clonotype: One end of the junction is discordant with germline, which a read error may explain. The rearrangement links TRBV6-2 or TRBV6-3 to TRBJ2-1; 9 bases are a match to TRBD2. The CDR3 is made up of 14 amino acids. Germline loops: CDR1 MNHEY, CDR2 SVGEGT. The CDR3 nucleotides read TGTGCCAGCAGGGAAGCGGGGGGTGGACATGAGCGGTTCTTC. Its translation is CASREAGGGHERFF.

Concerning this clonotype: The junction differs from germline at one of its ends, possibly a read error. The J gene is TRBJ2-1, the V gene TRBV4-1; 8 bases agree with TRBD2. This CDR3 contains 16 residues. Germline V lookup: CDR1 MGHRA, CDR2 YSYEKL. CDR3 nucleotides: TGCGCCAGCATCCAAGATGAGCAGCGGGAGTACAATGAGCAGTTCTTC. This encodes CASIQDEQREYNEQFF.

This chain links TRBV4-2 with TRBJ2-6; D unclear. Trimming left V 1 base short and J 4 bases short, with 17 bases between. Germline loops: CDR1 LGHNA, CDR2 YNFKEQ. This CDR3 region has 18 residues. The CDR3 loop reads CASSQGRARPSGANVLTF. CDR3 nucleotides: TGTGCCAGCAGCCAAGGTCGAGCGAGACCGTCCGGGGCCAACGTCCTGACTTTC.

The rearrangement joins TRBV7-3 to TRBJ2-2; D gene ambiguous. The CDR3 is 14 residues long. CDR1 is SGHTA and CDR2 is FQGTGA in the germline V gene. V lost 3 bases, J lost 2 bases, and 7 bases lay in between. The CDR3 spells CASSLAPNTGELFF. CDR3 nucleotides: TGTGCCAGCAGCTTGGCGCCTAACACCGGGGAGCTGTTTTTT.

The rearrangement uses TRBV7-2 and TRBJ2-1; 12 nucleotides agree with TRBD2. From germline, CDR1 is SGHTA and CDR2 FQGNSA. This CDR3 contains 16 residues. V lost 0 bases to trimming and J lost 8 bases; unmatched junction nucleotides: 5. The CDR3 sequence: CASSLALAGGRDEQFF. The CDR3 DNA reads as TGTGCCAGCAGCTTAGCACTAGCGGGGGGTCGGGATGAGCAGTTCTTC.

The genes are TRBV12-3 or TRBV12-4 and TRBJ1-1; possibly TRBD1 for D (5 bases). V lost 5 bases, J lost 8 bases, and 18 bases lay in between. The length of the CDR3 is 14 residues. In DNA, the CDR3 is TGTGCCAGCAGTAAAGGGGCGGACATACCCGAAGCTTTCTTT. Protein: CASSKGADIPEAFF.

The chain links TRBV11-2 to TRBJ2-4; D call uncertain. The CDR3 spans 14 residues. V was pared by 6 bases and J by 3 bases, with 12 bases between. The V gene's germline CDR1 is SGHAT and CDR2 FQNNGV. CDR3 nucleotide sequence: TGTGCCAGCAGGGCAGGAATGGGCAAAAACATTCAGTACTTC. Encoded protein: CASRAGMGKNIQYF.

The chain has TRBV29-1 and TRBJ1-2; D gene ambiguous. Germline CDR1 reads SQVTM; CDR2 reads ANQGSEA. Trimming left V 5 bases short and J 6 bases short, with 16 bases between. There are 13 residues in the CDR3. CDR3 residues: CSVRVRLGDGYTF. CDR3 DNA sequence: TGCAGCGTTCGGGTCCGGCTCGGAGATGGCTACACCTTC.

This chain connects TRBV7-2 to TRBJ2-3, with D uncertain. The CDR3 is 11 residues long. Trimming took off 10 bases at V and 2 bases at J, with 7 bases between the two ends. The V gene's germline CDR1 is SGHTA and CDR2 FQGNSA. CDR3 sequence (DNA): TGTGCCACCACCTCCACAGATACGCAGTATTTT. It specifies CATTSTDTQYF.

The rearrangement links TRBV20-1 to TRBJ2-2, with a weak D call TRBD1 (5 bases). The V and J ends lost 3 bases and 3 bases respectively, with 14 bases between them. This CDR3 has 15 residues. The germline gives CDR1 DFQATT, CDR2 SNEGSKA (reference sequence). This chain's CDR3 is CSARLSDTHTGELFF. In DNA, the CDR3 is TGCAGTGCTAGGTTGTCGGACACACACACCGGGGAGCTGTTTTTT.

The chain recombines TRBV3-1 with TRBJ2-2; the D gene is possibly TRBD2 (6 bases). This CDR3 contains 13 residues. V was shortened by 5 bases and J by 6 bases, with 10 bases between the two germline ends. Germline V CDR1 and CDR2: LGHDT, YNNKEL (reference sequence). CDR3 bases: TGTGCCAGCAGCGCCCGACTAGCCGGGGAGCTGTTTTTT. This encodes CASSARLAGELFF.

This clonotype came up once. The chain recombines TRBV7-3 with TRBJ2-2; D remains unclear. With 5 bases removed from V and 4 bases from J, the gap between germline ends came to 8 bases. This CDR3 spans 13 amino acids. The germline V gene has CDR1 SGHTA and CDR2 FQGTGA. CDR3 DNA: TGTGCCAGCAGCCCAATGGCCACCGGGGAGCTGTTTTTT. It specifies CASSPMATGELFF. Using reference TRBV7-3 and TRBJ2-2 for the parts outside the CDR3, the full variable domain is GAGVSQTPSNKVTEKGKYVELRCDPISGHTALYWYRQSLGQGPEFLIYFQGTGAADDSGLPNDRFFAVRPEGSVSTLKIQRTERGDSAVYLCASSPMATGELFFGEGSRLTVL.

The chain combines TRBV6-5 with TRBJ1-1; D gene uncertain. Trimming pared 1 base from V and 5 bases from J, leaving 20 bases between. The CDR3 totals 17 residues. Germline V lookup: CDR1 MNHEY, CDR2 SVGAGI. The CDR3 sequence: CASSYLGGRDLGTEAFF. As DNA, the CDR3 is TGTGCCAGCAGTTACTTGGGAGGGAGGGATCTGGGGACTGAAGCTTTCTTT.